Given below is one TCR beta chain in context. What it binds is unknown. A heparinised blood draw that averaged around 110 mL was obtained once from each donor. Sequenced material consisted of expressed TCRB transcripts (all of the isolated RNA was reverse transcribed). Sequenced by immunoSEQ multiplex PCR; TCRdb stores in-frame clones only, minus some. The sample comprises 250,000 or so clones, 25% to 30% of which are singletons, and 4% rests with the top ten. The sample belongs to a study of beta chain features in type 1 diabetes. Study results and caveats: Among patients, naive, central memory and Treg TCRB repertoires appeared more similar than among healthy donors. All four CD4+ subsets from Type 1 diabetes patients carried moderately but significantly shorter TCRB CDR3s.

Germline V gene data show CDR1 as SNHLY and CDR2 as FYNNEI. After removal of 7 bases from V and 7 bases from J, the junction contained 7 bases not matched to a gene. This CDR3 is built from 15 residues. The chain joins TRBV2 to TRBJ2-2; 12 bases align to TRBD1. This clonotype originated in a man aged 25-45 years in good health. The sample consisted of central memory CD4+ T cells from blood. The CDR3 nucleotides are TGTGCCAGCAAGGGACAGGGGGCTTCGGGCGGGGAGCTGTTTTTT. It yields the protein CASKGQGASGGELFF.